This entry describes one T cell receptor (beta chain). The clone's antigen remains unknown. Base quality data are lacking; no much larger clone is found one base away. Separate from the roughly 660-subject first cohort, the validation cohort of over 90 subjects was the group to which the donors belonged. This sample stems from a study of cytomegalovirus exposure and HLA in healthy donors (dated by TCRdb to about 2017). Background for the entire study: According to a later analysis, the roughly 130 validation repertoires were produced on the same platform as the 680 or so repertoires of the first cohort. The study was designed to test whether signatures of past pathogen exposure could be identified by cataloging public T cell receptors. A separate validation cohort of more than 100 different subjects was used in addition to the approximately 700-subject first cohort. High-throughput TCR immunosequencing, statistical association of individual TCRs with disease status, and machine learning were combined to predict cytomegalovirus infection status. General study outcomes and caveats: A later analysis had no HLA typing for the validation cohort, so co-occurrence there was scored across all 120 repertoires. The study listed 150 to 200 TCR beta chains as associated with cytomegalovirus. The classifier was reported to diagnose cytomegalovirus status with high specificity and sensitivity in both the original cohort and the validation cohort. While some public TCRs were present in many individuals, most TCR sequences turned up only very rarely across donors. Subsequent analysis determined that TCRs grouped into clusters in the first cohort also showed a tendency toward co-occurrence across the roughly 120 validation repertoires, and about 94% of cluster scores exceeded 0. The authors suggested that the approach could potentially be extended to other disease states and immunological phenotypes. In vitro tests confirmed that three of the cytomegalovirus-associated TCR beta chains recognize cytomegalovirus antigens.

Libraries were made using the immunoSEQ multiplex PCR assay. As for the authors' bioinformatics: A statistical classification framework was built for diagnosing cytomegalovirus status from the catalog of TCR beta chain sequences. This is the immuneACCESS table as TCRdb keeps it, with only in-frame sequences that have V and J called. A part of the clones is gone; compared with another copy, unresolved V genes explain less than half, and the rest is unexplained. The V and J calls and the clone size are those of that table, but D and trimming were determined from the DNA. The sample includes over 200,000 clones, with around 90% observed a single time. The ten top clones hold roughly 2% of the sample. Measured from the cysteine to the phenylalanine, the CDR3 is 15 residues long. Only CDR3 DNA remains: 45 bases, in frame from the first base. Reading the germline V gene gives CDR1 SGHRS and CDR2 YFSETQ. Trimming accounts for 2 bases at V and 6 bases at J, while the number of junction bases matched to no gene is 2.

This chain joins TRBV5-1 to TRBJ2-3; TRBD2 matches 14 bases in the middle. The sequenced sample consisted of PBMCs. The receptor was derived from a woman between 18 and 29 years old in good health and CMV-seropositive. The DNA is TGCGCCAGCAGCTTATGGACTAGCGGGAGGGATACGCAGTATTTT. Its product reads: CASSLWTSGRDTQYF.